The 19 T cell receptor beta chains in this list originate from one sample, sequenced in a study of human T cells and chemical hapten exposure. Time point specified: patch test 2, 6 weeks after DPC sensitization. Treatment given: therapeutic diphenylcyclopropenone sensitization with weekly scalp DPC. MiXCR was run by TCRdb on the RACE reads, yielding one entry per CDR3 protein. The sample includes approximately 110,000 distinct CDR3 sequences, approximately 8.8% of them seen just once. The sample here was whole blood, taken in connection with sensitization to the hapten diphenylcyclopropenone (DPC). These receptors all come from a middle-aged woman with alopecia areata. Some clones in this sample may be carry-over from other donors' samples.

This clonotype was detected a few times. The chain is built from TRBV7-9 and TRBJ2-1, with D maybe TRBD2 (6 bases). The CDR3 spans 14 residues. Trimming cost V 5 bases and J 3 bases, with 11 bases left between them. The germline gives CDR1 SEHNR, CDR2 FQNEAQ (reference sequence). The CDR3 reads CASSRVSGYNEQFF. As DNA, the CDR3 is TGTGCCAGCAGCCGGGTTAGCGGCTACAATGAGCAGTTCTTC. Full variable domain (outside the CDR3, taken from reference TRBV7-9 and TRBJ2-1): DTGVSQNPRHKITKRGQNVTFRCDPISEHNRLYWYRQTLGQGPEFLTYFQNEAQLEKSRLLSDRFSAERPKGSFSTLEIQRTEQGDSAMYLCASSRVSGYNEQFFGPGTRLTVL.

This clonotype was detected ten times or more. In DNA, the CDR3 is TGTGCCAGCAGCCAAATGACAGGTAATCAGCCCCAGCATTTT. This encodes CASSQMTGNQPQHF. V usage is TRBV3-1 and J usage is TRBJ1-5, with D maybe TRBD1 (6 bases). The CDR3 loop spans 14 amino acids. The germline V gene has CDR1 LGHDT and CDR2 YNNKEL (reference sequence). V lost 2 bases and J lost 4, with 9 bases in between.

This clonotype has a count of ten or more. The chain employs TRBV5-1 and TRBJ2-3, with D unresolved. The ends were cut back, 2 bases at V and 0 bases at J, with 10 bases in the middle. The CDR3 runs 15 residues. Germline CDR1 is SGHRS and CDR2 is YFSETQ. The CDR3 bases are TGCGCCAGCAGCTTAAGGCTCACTAGCACAGATACGCAGTATTTT. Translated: CASSLRLTSTDTQYF.

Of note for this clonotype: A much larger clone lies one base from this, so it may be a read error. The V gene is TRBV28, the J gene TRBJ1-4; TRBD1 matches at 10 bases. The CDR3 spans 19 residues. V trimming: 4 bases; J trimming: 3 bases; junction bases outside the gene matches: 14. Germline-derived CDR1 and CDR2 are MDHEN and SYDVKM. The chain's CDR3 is CASSSTGTGVFIANEKLFF. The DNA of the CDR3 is TGTGCCAGCAGTTCAACCGGGACAGGGGTTTTCATAGCTAATGAAAAACTGTTTTTT.

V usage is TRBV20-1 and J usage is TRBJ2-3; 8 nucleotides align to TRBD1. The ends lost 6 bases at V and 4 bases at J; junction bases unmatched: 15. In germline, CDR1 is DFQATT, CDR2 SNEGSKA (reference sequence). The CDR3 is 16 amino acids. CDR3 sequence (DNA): TGCAGTGCACCTCAGGAGGTACAGGGGGTCGCAGATACGCAGTATTTT. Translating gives CSAPQEVQGVADTQYF.

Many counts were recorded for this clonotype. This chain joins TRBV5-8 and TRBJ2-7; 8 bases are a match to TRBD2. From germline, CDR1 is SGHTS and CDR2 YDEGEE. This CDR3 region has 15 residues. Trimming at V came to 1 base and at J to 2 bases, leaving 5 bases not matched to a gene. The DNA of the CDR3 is TGTGCCAGCAGCTTGAACCGGGGGGGACCCTACGAGCAGTACTTC. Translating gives CASSLNRGGPYEQYF.

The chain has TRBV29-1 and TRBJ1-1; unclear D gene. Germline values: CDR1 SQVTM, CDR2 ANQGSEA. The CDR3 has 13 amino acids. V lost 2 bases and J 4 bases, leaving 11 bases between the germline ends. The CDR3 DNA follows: TGCAGCGTTGAAATTGGTTTGGGCACTGAAGCTTTCTTT. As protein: CSVEIGLGTEAFF. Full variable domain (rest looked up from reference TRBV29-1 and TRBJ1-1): SAVISQKPSRDICQRGTSLTIQCQVDSQVTMMFWYRQQPGQSLTLIATANQGSEATYESGFVIDKFPISRPNLTFSTLTVSNMSPEDSSIYLCSVEIGLGTEAFFGQGTRLTVV.

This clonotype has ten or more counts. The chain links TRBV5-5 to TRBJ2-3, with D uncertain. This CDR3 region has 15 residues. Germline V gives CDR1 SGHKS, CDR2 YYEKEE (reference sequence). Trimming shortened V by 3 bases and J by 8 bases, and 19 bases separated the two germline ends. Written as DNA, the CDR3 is TGTGCCAGCAGCTCCGGGTTGCAGGTCACAATTACGCAGTATTTT. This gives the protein CASSSGLQVTITQYF.

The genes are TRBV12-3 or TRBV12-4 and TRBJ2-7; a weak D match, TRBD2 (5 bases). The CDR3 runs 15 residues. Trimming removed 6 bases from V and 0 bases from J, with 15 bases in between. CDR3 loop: CASSPLSGSSYEQYF. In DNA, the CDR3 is TGTGCCAGCAGCCCGCTATCTGGGAGCTCCTACGAGCAGTACTTC.

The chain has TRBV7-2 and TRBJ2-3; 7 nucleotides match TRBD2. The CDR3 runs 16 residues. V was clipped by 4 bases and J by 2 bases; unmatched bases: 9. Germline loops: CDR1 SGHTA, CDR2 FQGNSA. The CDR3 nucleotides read TGTGCCAGCAGCTCCAGCGGGACTTTCACCACAGATACGCAGTATTTT. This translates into CASSSSGTFTTDTQYF.

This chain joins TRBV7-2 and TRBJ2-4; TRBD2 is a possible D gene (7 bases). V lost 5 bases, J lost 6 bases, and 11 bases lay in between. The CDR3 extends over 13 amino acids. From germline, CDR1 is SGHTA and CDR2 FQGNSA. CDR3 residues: CASSPGGGNIQYF. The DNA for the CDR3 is TGTGCCAGCAGCCCGGGGGGCGGAAACATTCAGTACTTC.

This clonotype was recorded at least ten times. CDR3 in amino acids: CASTWTSGIRNTQYF. The CDR3 DNA sequence: TGTGCCAGCACTTGGACTAGCGGCATCCGAAATACGCAGTATTTT. The chain carries TRBV27 and TRBJ2-3; 10 nucleotides agree with TRBD2. Germline CDR1 and CDR2: MNHEY and SMNVEV (reference sequence). This CDR3 has 15 amino acids. With V trimmed by 7 bases and J by 7 bases, 11 bases remained unmatched.

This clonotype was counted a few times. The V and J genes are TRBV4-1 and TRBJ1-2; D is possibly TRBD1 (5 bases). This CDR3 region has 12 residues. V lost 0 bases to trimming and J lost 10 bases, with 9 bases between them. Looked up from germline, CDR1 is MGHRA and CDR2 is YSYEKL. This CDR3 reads CASSQDRVDYTF. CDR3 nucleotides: TGCGCCAGCAGCCAAGACAGGGTGGACTACACCTTC.

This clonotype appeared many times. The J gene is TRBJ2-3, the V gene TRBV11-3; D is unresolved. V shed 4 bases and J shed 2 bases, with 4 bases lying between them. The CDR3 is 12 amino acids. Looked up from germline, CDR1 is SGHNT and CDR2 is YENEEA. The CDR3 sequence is CASSSTTDTQYF. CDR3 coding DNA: TGTGCCAGCAGCTCGACCACAGATACGCAGTATTTT. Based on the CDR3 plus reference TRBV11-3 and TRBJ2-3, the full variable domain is EAGVVQSPRYKIIEKKQPVAFWCNPISGHNTLYWYLQNLGQGPELLIRYENEEAVDDSQLPKDRFSAERLKGVDSTLKIQPAELGDSAVYLCASSSTTDTQYFGPGTRLTVL.

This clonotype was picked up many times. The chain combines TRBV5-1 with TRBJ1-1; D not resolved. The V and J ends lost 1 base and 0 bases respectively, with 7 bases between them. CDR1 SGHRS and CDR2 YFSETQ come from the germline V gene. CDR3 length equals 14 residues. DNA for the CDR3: TGCGCCAGCAGCTTGACAGTAATGAACACTGAAGCTTTCTTT. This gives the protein CASSLTVMNTEAFF.

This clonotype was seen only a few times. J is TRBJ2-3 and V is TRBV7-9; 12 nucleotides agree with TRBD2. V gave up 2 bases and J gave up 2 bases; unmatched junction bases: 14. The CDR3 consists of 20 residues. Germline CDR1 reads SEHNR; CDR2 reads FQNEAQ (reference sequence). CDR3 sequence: CASSLTAWTSGVFDTDTQYF. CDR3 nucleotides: TGTGCCAGCAGCTTAACGGCCTGGACTAGCGGGGTTTTCGACACAGATACGCAGTATTTT.

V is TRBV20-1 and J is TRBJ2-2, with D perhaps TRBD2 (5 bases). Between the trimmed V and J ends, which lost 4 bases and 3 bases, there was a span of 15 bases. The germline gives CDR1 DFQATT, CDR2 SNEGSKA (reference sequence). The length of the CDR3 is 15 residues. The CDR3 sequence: CSATTSLGDTGELFF. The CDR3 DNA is TGCAGTGCTACCACTAGTTTAGGAGACACCGGGGAGCTGTTTTTT.

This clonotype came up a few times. Here the CDR3 reads CASSQGSGRSGNTIYF. CDR3 coding DNA: TGCGCCAGCAGCCAAGGCTCCGGACGCTCTGGAAACACCATATATTTT. J is TRBJ1-3 and V is TRBV4-1; D is unresolved. The CDR3 runs to 16 residues. The V and J ends lost 1 base and 0 bases respectively, with 10 bases between them. Germline CDR1 reads MGHRA; CDR2 reads YSYEKL.

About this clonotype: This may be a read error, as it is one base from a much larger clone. The CDR3 spells CATLDRGDHSNQPQYF. The CDR3 DNA is TGTGCCACCTTGGACAGGGGAGACCATAGCAATCAGCCCCAGTATTTT. The chain carries TRBV19 and TRBJ1-5, with TRBD1 matching 9 bases. The J call is uncertain, as TRBJ2-3 better fits the DNA end. The CDR3 has 16 residues. Germline V gene data show CDR1 as LNHDA and CDR2 as SQIVND (reference sequence).